These 12 T cell receptor beta chains came from one sample sequenced in a study of shared clonotypes between healthy human individuals. Profiling relied on immunoSEQ multiplex PCR, and the TCRdb table lists in-frame clones only, not all of them. The sample records around 700,000 clones, about three quarters being singletons. Sequencing was done on a sample of memory CD4+ T cells sorted from blood. Noted subset: CD45RA-negative fraction. These receptors came from a woman in her twenties or thirties in good health.

The chain has TRBV15 and TRBJ2-3; D might be TRBD1 or TRBD2, each matching 6 bases. The V end lost 1 base, the J end lost 4 bases, and 12 bases lay between the germline ends. This CDR3 region has 15 residues. The germline CDR1 and CDR2 sequences are LNHNV and YYDKDF (reference sequence). The CDR3 DNA sequence: TGTGCCACCAGCAGAGCTAACAGGGAGGCAGATACGCAGTATTTT. Amino acids: CATSRANREADTQYF.

This clone has just a few counts. J is TRBJ2-2 and V is TRBV4-2; unclear D gene. The germline V gene has CDR1 LGHNA and CDR2 YNFKEQ. V gave up 0 bases and J gave up 6 bases, with 5 bases separating them. The CDR3 extends over 13 amino acids. The CDR3 spells CASSQDRSGELFF. In nucleotides, the CDR3 is TGTGCCAGCAGCCAAGACAGGTCCGGGGAGCTGTTTTTT.

V is TRBV5-1 and J is TRBJ1-1, with D perhaps TRBD1 (5 bases). The CDR3 contains 17 residues. The germline gives CDR1 SGHRS, CDR2 YFSETQ. Trimming pared 0 bases from V and 0 bases from J, leaving 15 bases between. For the CDR3, the DNA is TGCGCCAGCAGCTTGGGCCTTACTCGGGACCTGAACACTGAAGCTTTCTTT. Residues: CASSLGLTRDLNTEAFF.

This chain joins TRBV5-4 and TRBJ1-1; D not resolved. The V end was cut by 6 bases, the J end by 0 bases, with 18 bases between. Germline V gives CDR1 SGHNT, CDR2 YYREEE (reference sequence). The CDR3 has 16 residues. The CDR3 spells CASTSLGSGMNTEAFF. CDR3 DNA sequence: TGTGCCAGCACCTCCTTAGGATCGGGGATGAACACTGAAGCTTTCTTT.

The rearrangement joins TRBV19 to TRBJ1-4; 9 bases map to TRBD1. Germline loops: CDR1 LNHDA, CDR2 SQIVND (reference sequence). V dropped 6 bases and J dropped 6; count of bases not matched to a gene: 17. The CDR3 loop spans 18 amino acids. The CDR3, as DNA: TGTGCCAGTAGGAGGGCGGACAGGGGAACCGGTGAGGATGAAAAACTGTTTTTT. Its translation: CASRRADRGTGEDEKLFF.

In this sample, this clone turned up once. The genes are TRBV5-4 and TRBJ1-1; no reliable D call. The CDR3 is 14 residues long. The V and J ends lost 3 bases and 3 bases respectively, with 12 bases between them. In germline, CDR1 is SGHNT, CDR2 YYREEE (reference sequence). The CDR3 nucleotides are TGTGCCAGCAGCTCTTGGCAGGACGACACTGAAGCTTTCTTT. Translated: CASSSWQDDTEAFF.

This clone was detected once. The chain joins TRBV28 to TRBJ2-2; a possible D gene is TRBD2 (5 bases). This CDR3 is built from 16 residues. Per the germline V gene, CDR1 is MDHEN and CDR2 is SYDVKM. V was clipped by 3 bases and J by 1 base, with 12 bases between them. CDR3 nucleotide sequence: TGTGCCAGCAGTTTCTTCCCGGGGAGGAACACCGGGGAGCTGTTTTTT. Its translation: CASSFFPGRNTGELFF.

J is TRBJ1-4 and V is TRBV28, with D hard to call. Trimming stripped 7 bases from V and 4 bases from J, with 10 bases between. The CDR3 is 13 residues long. The V gene's germline CDR1 is MDHEN and CDR2 SYDVKM. DNA for the CDR3: TGTGCCAGCATGCGAGCGTATAATGAAAAACTGTTTTTT. As protein: CASMRAYNEKLFF.

This clone was seen only a few times. The DNA of the CDR3 is TGTGCCTGGAGTGTACGGACTAGCGGGAGATCAGAGACCCAGTACTTC. Translated, it gives CAWSVRTSGRSETQYF. The chain recombines TRBV30 with TRBJ2-5, with 13 nucleotides matching TRBD2. The V and J ends lost 0 bases and 4 bases, in that order; junction bases with no gene match: 5. CDR3 size: 16 residues. Germline-derived CDR1 and CDR2 are GTSNPN and SVGIG (reference sequence). The variable domain in full, completed from reference TRBV30 and TRBJ2-5, reads SQTIHQWPATLVQPVGSPLSLECTVEGTSNPNLYWYRQAAGRGLQLLFYSVGIGQISSEVPQNLSASRPQDRQFILSSKKLLLSDSGFYLCAWSVRTSGRSETQYFGPGTRLLVL.

This clone was detected only once. The chain recombines TRBV28 with TRBJ1-1, with D maybe TRBD1 (5 bases). The CDR3 has 13 residues. Germline lookup yields CDR1 MDHEN and CDR2 SYDVKM. Trimming shortened V by 10 bases and J by 2 bases, and 14 bases separated the two germline ends. CDR3 in DNA: TGTGCCACCTCCCGGGGGGATAACACTGAAGCTTTCTTT. The encoded protein is CATSRGDNTEAFF.

The rearrangement joins TRBV7-9 to TRBJ1-1; D is uncertain. This CDR3 is 14 amino acids long. Germline-derived CDR1 and CDR2 are SEHNR and FQNEAQ (reference sequence). The V end lost 4 bases, the J end lost 4 bases, and 13 bases lay between the germline ends. The CDR3 region has the DNA TGTGCCAGCAGCTCAGGACCCATCGGCACTGAAGCTTTCTTT. Translation: CASSSGPIGTEAFF.

In its sample, this clone was seen many times. The chain recombines TRBV6-4 with TRBJ1-2; D remains unclear. Deletions cut 4 bases from V and 7 bases from J, with 7 bases between. The CDR3 spans 11 residues. The germline V gene encodes CDR1 MRHNA and CDR2 SNTAGT. The CDR3 is CASSGGSGYTF. In nucleotides, the CDR3 is TGTGCCAGCAGTGGCGGGAGTGGCTACACCTTC.